The 2 T cell receptor beta chains below all came from one sample that was sequenced in a study of blood T cell repertoires in COVID-19 (dated by TCRdb to 2020 to 2021). The library came from the immunoSEQ multiplex PCR assay. This immuneACCESS table, as held by TCRdb, lists in-frame sequences with V and J called but not all clones. Of the missing ones, under half trace to an unresolved V gene in checked studies; the others have no known cause. The sample contains 240,000 or so clones, about 84% of them found a single time. The ten largest clones represent approximately 2.1% of the sample. Sequencing was carried out using PBMCs or T cells enriched from blood (not recorded which). These receptors were taken from a woman between 45 and 60 years old who had recovered from COVID-19.

The V gene is TRBV4-3, the J gene TRBJ2-2; 11 nucleotides agree with TRBD2. The V gene end was trimmed by 1 base and the J gene end by 5 bases; junction bases not matched to a gene: 0. Looked up from germline, CDR1 is LGHNA and CDR2 is YSLEER. This CDR3 has 15 amino acids. CDR3 residues: CASSQGLAGTGELFF. CDR3 DNA sequence: TGCGCCAGCAGCCAAGGACTAGCGGGGACCGGGGAGCTGTTTTTT.

The chain carries TRBV2 and TRBJ2-7; D is ambiguous. The V end lost 7 bases, the J end lost 6 bases, and 19 bases lay between the germline ends. The CDR3 sequence is 14 residues long. Germline CDR1 and CDR2: SNHLY and FYNNEI. The DNA of the CDR3 is TGTGCCAGCAATATCCAGCAGGTTGGGTCCGAGCAGTACTTC. It encodes CASNIQQVGSEQYF.